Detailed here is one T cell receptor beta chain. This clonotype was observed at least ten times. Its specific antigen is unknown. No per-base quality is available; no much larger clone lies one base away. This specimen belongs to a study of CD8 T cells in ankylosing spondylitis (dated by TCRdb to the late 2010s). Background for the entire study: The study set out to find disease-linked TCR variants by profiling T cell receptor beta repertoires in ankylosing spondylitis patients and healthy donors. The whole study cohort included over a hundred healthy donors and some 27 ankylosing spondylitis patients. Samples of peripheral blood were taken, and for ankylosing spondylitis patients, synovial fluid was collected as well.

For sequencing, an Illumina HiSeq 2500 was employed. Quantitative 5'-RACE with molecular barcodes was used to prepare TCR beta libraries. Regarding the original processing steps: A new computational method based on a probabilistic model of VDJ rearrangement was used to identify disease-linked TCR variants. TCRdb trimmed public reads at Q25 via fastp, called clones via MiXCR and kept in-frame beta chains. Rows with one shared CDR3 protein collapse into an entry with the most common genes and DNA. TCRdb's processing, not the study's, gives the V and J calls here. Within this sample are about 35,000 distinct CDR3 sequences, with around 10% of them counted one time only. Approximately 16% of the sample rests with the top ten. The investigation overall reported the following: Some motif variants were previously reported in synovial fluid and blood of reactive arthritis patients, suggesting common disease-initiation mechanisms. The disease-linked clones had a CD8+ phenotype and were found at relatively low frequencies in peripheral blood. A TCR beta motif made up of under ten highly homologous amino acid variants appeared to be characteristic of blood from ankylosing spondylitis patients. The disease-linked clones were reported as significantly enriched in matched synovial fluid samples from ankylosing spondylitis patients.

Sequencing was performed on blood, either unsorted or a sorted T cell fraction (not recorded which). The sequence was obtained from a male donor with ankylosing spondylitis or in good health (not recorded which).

The bases read TGCAGTGCTAGAGACCAGACAGGGACCAACATTCAGTACTTC. This is translated as CSARDQTGTNIQYF. In this chain, TRBV20-1 is recombined with TRBJ2-4, with 7 bases matching TRBD1. Trimmed from V: 0 bases; trimmed from J: 7 bases; junction bases lacking a gene match: 6. Including cysteine and phenylalanine, the CDR3 has 14 amino acids. Of the read, only the CDR3 DNA is kept; its 42 bases are in frame from base 1. For CDR1 and CDR2, the germline V gene (reference sequence) lists DFQATT and SNEGSKA.